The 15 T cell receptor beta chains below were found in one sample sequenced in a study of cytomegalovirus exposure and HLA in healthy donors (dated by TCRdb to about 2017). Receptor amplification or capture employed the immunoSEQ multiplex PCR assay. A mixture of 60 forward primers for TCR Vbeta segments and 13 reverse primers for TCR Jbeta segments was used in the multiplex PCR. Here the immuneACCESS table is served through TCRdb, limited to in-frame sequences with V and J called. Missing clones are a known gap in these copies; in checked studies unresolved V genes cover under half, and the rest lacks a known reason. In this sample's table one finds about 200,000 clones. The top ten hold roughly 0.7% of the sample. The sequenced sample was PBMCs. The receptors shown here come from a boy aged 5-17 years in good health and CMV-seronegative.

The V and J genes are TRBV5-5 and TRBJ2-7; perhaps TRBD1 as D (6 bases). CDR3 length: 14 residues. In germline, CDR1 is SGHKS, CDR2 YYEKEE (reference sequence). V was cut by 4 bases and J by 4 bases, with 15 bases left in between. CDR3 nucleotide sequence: TGTGCCAGCAGCGCCTGGGGGCCAGGGTACGAGCAGTACTTC. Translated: CASSAWGPGYEQYF.

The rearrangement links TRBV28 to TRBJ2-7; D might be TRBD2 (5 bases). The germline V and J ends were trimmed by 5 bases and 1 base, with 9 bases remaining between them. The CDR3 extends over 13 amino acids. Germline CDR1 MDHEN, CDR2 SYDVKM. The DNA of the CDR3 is TGTGCCAGCAGTCGCAGGACTTCCTACGAGCAGTACTTC. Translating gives CASSRRTSYEQYF.

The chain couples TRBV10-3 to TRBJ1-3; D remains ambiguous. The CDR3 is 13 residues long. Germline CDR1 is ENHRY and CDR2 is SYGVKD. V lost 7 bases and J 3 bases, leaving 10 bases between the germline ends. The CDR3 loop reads CAITRGGGNTIYF. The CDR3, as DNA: TGTGCCATCACTCGGGGTGGTGGAAACACCATATATTTT.

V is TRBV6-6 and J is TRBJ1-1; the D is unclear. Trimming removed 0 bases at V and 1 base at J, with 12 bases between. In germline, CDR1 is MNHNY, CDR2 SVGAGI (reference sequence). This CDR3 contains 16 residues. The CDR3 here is CASSYSPVQENTEAFF. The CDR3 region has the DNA TGTGCCAGCAGTTACTCCCCCGTTCAGGAGAACACTGAAGCTTTCTTT.

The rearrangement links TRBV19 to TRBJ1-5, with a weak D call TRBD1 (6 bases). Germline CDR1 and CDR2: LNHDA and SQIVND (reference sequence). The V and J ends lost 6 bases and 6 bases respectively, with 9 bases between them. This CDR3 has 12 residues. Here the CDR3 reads CASRGGAQPQHF. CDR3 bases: TGTGCCAGTAGAGGGGGGGCTCAGCCCCAGCATTTT. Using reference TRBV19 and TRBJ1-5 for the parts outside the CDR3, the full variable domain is DGGITQSPKYLFRKEGQNVTLSCEQNLNHDAMYWYRQDPGQGLRLIYYSQIVNDFQKGDIAEGYSVSREKKESFPLTVTSAQKNPTAFYLCASRGGAQPQHFGDGTRLSIL.

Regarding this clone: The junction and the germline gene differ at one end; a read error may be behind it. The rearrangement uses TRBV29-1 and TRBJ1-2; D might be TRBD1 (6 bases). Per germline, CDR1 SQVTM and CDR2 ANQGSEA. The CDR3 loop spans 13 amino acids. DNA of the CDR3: TGCAGCGTCGCAGGGGTTGGGAGGGTAGGGGTCTTCTTC. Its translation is CSVAGVGRVGVFF.

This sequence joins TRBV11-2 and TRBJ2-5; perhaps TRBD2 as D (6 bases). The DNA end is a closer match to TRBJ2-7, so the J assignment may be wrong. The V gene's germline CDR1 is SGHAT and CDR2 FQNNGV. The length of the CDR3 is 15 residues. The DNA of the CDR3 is TGTGCCAGCAGGACCGGGCGGGGTTCTCCCTACGAGCAGTACTTC. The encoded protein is CASRTGRGSPYEQYF.

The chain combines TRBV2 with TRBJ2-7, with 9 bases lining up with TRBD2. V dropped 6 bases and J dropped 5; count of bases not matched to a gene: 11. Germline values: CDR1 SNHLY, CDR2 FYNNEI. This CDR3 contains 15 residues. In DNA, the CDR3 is TGTGCCAGCAGCGATTTGCGGGGGGGCCTCGACGAGCAGTACTTC. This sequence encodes CASSDLRGGLDEQYF.

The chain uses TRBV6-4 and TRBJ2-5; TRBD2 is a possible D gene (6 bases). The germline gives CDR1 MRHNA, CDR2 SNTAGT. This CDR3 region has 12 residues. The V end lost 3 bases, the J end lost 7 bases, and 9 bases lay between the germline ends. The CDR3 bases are TGTGCCAGCAGTGATCTTAGCGGGACCCAGTACTTC. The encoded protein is CASSDLSGTQYF.

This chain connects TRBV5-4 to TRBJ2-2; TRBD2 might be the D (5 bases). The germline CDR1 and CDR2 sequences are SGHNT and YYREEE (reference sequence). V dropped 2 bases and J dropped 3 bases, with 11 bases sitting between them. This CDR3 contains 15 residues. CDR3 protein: CASSLAGVDTGELFF. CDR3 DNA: TGTGCCAGCAGCTTAGCCGGGGTTGACACCGGGGAGCTGTTTTTT.

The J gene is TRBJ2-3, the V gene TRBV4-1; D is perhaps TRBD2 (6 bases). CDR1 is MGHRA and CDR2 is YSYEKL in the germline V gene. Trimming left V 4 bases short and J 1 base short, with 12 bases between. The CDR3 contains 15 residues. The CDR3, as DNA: TGCGCCAGCAGCCTCCAGAAGCGGGGCACAGATACGCAGTATTTT. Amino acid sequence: CASSLQKRGTDTQYF.

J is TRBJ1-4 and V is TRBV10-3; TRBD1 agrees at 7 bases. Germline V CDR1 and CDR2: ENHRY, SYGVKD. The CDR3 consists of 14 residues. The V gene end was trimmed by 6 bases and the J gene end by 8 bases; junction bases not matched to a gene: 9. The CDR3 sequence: CAISKRQGDEKLFF. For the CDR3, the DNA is TGTGCCATCAGCAAACGACAGGGAGACGAAAAACTGTTTTTT.

DNA of the CDR3: TGTGCCAGCAGTTGGTGGGCTAGCGGCCAAGAGACCCAGTACTTC. Its protein product is CASSWWASGQETQYF. The genes are TRBV27 and TRBJ2-5; 7 bases map to TRBD2. The CDR3 has 15 amino acids. V lost 4 bases and J lost 1; bases outside the gene matches: 6. Germline CDR1 is MNHEY and CDR2 is SMNVEV (reference sequence).

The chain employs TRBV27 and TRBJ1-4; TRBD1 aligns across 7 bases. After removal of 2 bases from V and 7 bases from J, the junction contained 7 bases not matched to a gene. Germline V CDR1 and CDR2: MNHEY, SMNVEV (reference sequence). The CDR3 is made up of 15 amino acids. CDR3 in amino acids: CASSLPHDRAEKLFF. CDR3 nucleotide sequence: TGTGCCAGCAGTTTACCCCACGACAGGGCTGAAAAACTGTTTTTT.

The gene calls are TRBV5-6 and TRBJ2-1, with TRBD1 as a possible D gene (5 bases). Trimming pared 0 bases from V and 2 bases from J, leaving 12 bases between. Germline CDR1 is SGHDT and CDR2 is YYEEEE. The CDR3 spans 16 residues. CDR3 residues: CASSLERGSTYNEQFF. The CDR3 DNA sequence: TGTGCCAGCAGCTTGGAAAGGGGATCAACCTACAATGAGCAGTTCTTC.